This T cell receptor beta chain was recorded in a study of T cells after yellow fever vaccination. Study-level results: After the booster, approximately 96% of CD4 and 75% to 90% of CD8 primary-response clones were re-detected. Contamination of FACS-sorted repertoires by abundant clonotypes from the bulk population could occur.

J was trimmed by 3 bases and V by 5 bases; bases with no gene match: 13. Germline CDR1 and CDR2: MNHEY and SMNVEV (reference sequence). The CDR3 runs 18 residues. To note about this clonotype: Its antigen remains unknown.

Template switching with 5'RACE generated the TCR cDNA and added a universal primer site and UMIs. TCRdb re-derived calls from the 5' RACE reads in MiXCR, one entry per CDR3 protein. The table records just under 600,000 distinct CDR3 sequences, around an eighth of them present only once. This receptor was obtained from a man aged 25-45 years who received the YFV17D yellow fever vaccine. Sequenced material: PBMCs, taken on the day of the yellow fever booster vaccination. The rearrangement uses TRBV27 and TRBJ2-3; the match to TRBD2 covers 11 bases. CDR3 sequence reads: CASSISPPLAGGTDTQYF. The CDR3 DNA reads as TGTGCCAGCAGTATCTCACCACCTCTAGCGGGAGGTACAGATACGCAGTATTTT.